The 16 T cell receptor beta chains listed next were all sequenced from one sample in a study of blood T cell repertoires in COVID-19. The protocol was immunoSEQ multiplex PCR, while the TCRdb copy is restricted to in-frame clones and leaves out a portion. The sample holds 350,000 to 450,000 clones; about 89% are singletons and the top ten take about 0.86%. The material sequenced was PBMCs or T cells enriched from blood (not recorded which). The receptor source for this set is a middle-aged woman who had been exposed to COVID-19.

V usage is TRBV7-3 and J usage is TRBJ1-2; 7 bases align to TRBD1. V trimming: 5 bases; J trimming: 7 bases; junction bases outside the gene matches: 22. This CDR3 is 18 amino acids long. Germline CDR1 is SGHTA and CDR2 is FQGTGA. CDR3 in DNA: TGTGCCAGCAGCCCTTTCCGGGACAGCATGACAAGATTGGGTGGCTACACCTTC. Protein: CASSPFRDSMTRLGGYTF.

V usage is TRBV18 and J usage is TRBJ2-1; D not resolved. The CDR3 sequence is 15 residues long. The germline V and J ends were trimmed by 3 bases and 1 base, with 10 bases remaining between them. The germline CDR1 and CDR2 sequences are KGHSH and LQKENI. CDR3 region: CASSPLKLSYNEQFF. As DNA, the CDR3 is TGTGCCAGCTCACCTCTTAAGCTTTCCTACAATGAGCAGTTCTTC. The whole variable domain, filled in from reference TRBV18 and TRBJ2-1, reads NAGVMQNPRHLVRRRGQEARLRCSPMKGHSHVYWYRQLPEEGLKFMVYLQKENIIDESGMPKERFSAEFPKEGPSILRIQQVVRGDSAAYFCASSPLKLSYNEQFFGPGTRLTVL.

The V call is TRBV12-5, the J call TRBJ1-1; D possibly corresponds to TRBD1 (5 bases). From germline, CDR1 is LGHNT and CDR2 FRNRAP. Trimming stripped 5 bases from V and 0 bases from J, with 19 bases between. The length of the CDR3 is 17 residues. The chain's CDR3 is CASGVDSPKLLNTEAFF. The DNA for the CDR3 is TGTGCTAGTGGTGTTGACAGCCCGAAGTTATTGAACACTGAAGCTTTCTTT.

The chain joins TRBV30 to TRBJ2-1; 10 nucleotides agree with TRBD2. This CDR3 comprises 14 residues. Germline V gene data show CDR1 as GTSNPN and CDR2 as SVGIG (reference sequence). The J segment lost 5 bases and the V segment lost 4 bases, leaving 5 bases of the junction unmatched. In nucleotides, the CDR3 is TGTGCCTGGAAAGGGACTAGCGCCAACAATGAGCAGTTCTTC. Protein product: CAWKGTSANNEQFF.

The chain recombines TRBV19 with TRBJ2-7; 10 nucleotides agree with TRBD1. The CDR3 is 15 amino acids. With V trimmed by 4 bases and J by 7 bases, 10 bases remained unmatched. The V gene's germline CDR1 is LNHDA and CDR2 SQIVND (reference sequence). CDR3 nucleotides: TGTGCCAGTAGTAATTTCGGGACAGGGGCGAGGGAGCAGTACTTC. This translates into CASSNFGTGAREQYF.

The J gene is TRBJ1-2, the V gene TRBV6-5; 7 bases match TRBD1. V gave up 7 bases and J gave up 2 bases; unmatched junction bases: 4. CDR1 and CDR2 (germline): MNHEY, SVGAGI. The CDR3 has 13 residues. The CDR3 DNA reads TGTGCCAGCATGAACAGGGGAAACTATGGCTACACCTTC. Translation gives CASMNRGNYGYTF.

This chain joins TRBV2 and TRBJ1-2, with TRBD1 identical over 8 bases. Germline V lookup: CDR1 SNHLY, CDR2 FYNNEI. V shed 5 bases, J shed 3 bases, and the junction held 11 bases outside the gene matches. CDR3 size: 16 residues. As DNA, the CDR3 is TGTGCCAGCAGTCCGAAGGGCAGGGGGCGCGACTATGGCTACACCTTC. It specifies CASSPKGRGRDYGYTF.

The J gene is TRBJ1-4, the V gene TRBV6-5; 7 bases fit TRBD1. This CDR3 has 13 residues. In germline, CDR1 is MNHEY, CDR2 SVGAGI. V dropped 7 bases and J dropped 8; count of bases not matched to a gene: 7. The CDR3 is CASTQGQREKLFF. The CDR3 bases are TGTGCCAGCACACAGGGGCAGAGGGAAAAACTGTTTTTT.

This chain connects TRBV9 to TRBJ1-2; 9 bases agree with TRBD1. The CDR3 consists of 14 residues. V shed 0 bases, J shed 4 bases, and the junction held 1 base outside the gene matches. The germline V gene encodes CDR1 SGDLS and CDR2 YYNGEE. The CDR3 sequence is CASSVGQGGYGYTF. The CDR3 DNA reads TGTGCCAGCAGCGTAGGACAGGGGGGCTATGGCTACACCTTC.

Comments on this clone: Other nucleotide sequences in the sample specify the same CDR3. This chain uses TRBV7-3 with TRBJ2-7; the match to TRBD1 covers 7 bases. Germline V gene sequence: CDR1 SGHTA, CDR2 FQGTGA. The CDR3 is 13 amino acids. With 5 bases clipped from V and 3 bases from J, the junction kept 4 bases outside the gene matches. Written as DNA, the CDR3 is TGTGCCAGCAGCCTAGGGGGCGACTACGAGCAGTACTTC. Translated, it gives CASSLGGDYEQYF.

DNA for the CDR3: TGTGCCACCAGTGAGTCCGGGACACCAATGCAGCCCCAGCATTTT. Protein sequence: CATSESGTPMQPQHF. The V and J genes are TRBV24-1 and TRBJ1-5, with D perhaps TRBD1 (6 bases). The CDR3 is 15 residues long. V dropped 4 bases and J dropped 7 bases, with 16 bases sitting between them. Germline V gives CDR1 KGHDR, CDR2 SFDVKD.

As for this clone: Other nucleotide sequences from this sample produce the same CDR3. The V call is TRBV7-3, the J call TRBJ1-1; D perhaps matches TRBD1 (5 bases). V lost 1 base and J lost 2, with 5 bases in between. Germline CDR1 is SGHTA and CDR2 is FQGTGA. The CDR3 runs 13 residues. DNA of the CDR3: TGTGCCAGCAGCTTAAGGGGCAACACTGAAGCTTTCTTT. Translation: CASSLRGNTEAFF.

V is TRBV7-8 and J is TRBJ1-3; 8 nucleotides match TRBD1. The CDR3 runs 15 residues. Germline CDR1 reads SGHVS; CDR2 reads FQNEAQ. V shed 5 bases and J 5 bases; nucleotides not matched to a gene: 8. For the CDR3, the DNA is TGTGCCAGCAGCGTAGGGACAGGCCCCCGAAACACCATATATTTT. Translated, it gives CASSVGTGPRNTIYF. Variable domain in full (rest from reference TRBV7-8 and TRBJ1-3): GAGVSQSPRYKVAKRGQDVALRCDPISGHVSLFWYQQALGQGPEFLTYFQNEAQLDKSGLPSDRFFAERPEGSVSTLKIQRTQQEDSAVYLCASSVGTGPRNTIYFGEGSWLTVV.

The chain couples TRBV6-5 to TRBJ1-1, with D possibly matching TRBD1 (5 bases). The CDR3 spans 15 residues. Trimming pared 6 bases from V and 4 bases from J, leaving 18 bases between. The germline gives CDR1 MNHEY, CDR2 SVGAGI. The CDR3 nucleotides are TGTGCCAGCAGCTCCCCTAGGGGCAGGAGCACTGAAGCTTTCTTT. It codes for CASSSPRGRSTEAFF.

This clone was picked up one time. This sequence joins TRBV11-2 and TRBJ1-4, with no clear D. The CDR3 has 16 residues. Trimming removed 5 bases from V and 3 bases from J, with 16 bases in between. The germline gives CDR1 SGHAT, CDR2 FQNNGV. The CDR3 sequence is CASSPKGGSSNEKLFF. CDR3 nucleotide sequence: TGTGCCAGCAGCCCGAAGGGAGGTTCGTCTAATGAAAAACTGTTTTTT.

This CDR3 reads CASSLANRGVNTEAFF. The CDR3 bases are TGTGCCAGCAGCTTGGCCAACAGGGGGGTAAACACTGAAGCTTTCTTT. The rearrangement uses TRBV5-6 and TRBJ1-1; 8 bases line up with TRBD1. The germline V gene encodes CDR1 SGHDT and CDR2 YYEEEE. V shed 0 bases and J 2 bases; nucleotides not matched to a gene: 6. CDR3 length equals 16 residues.